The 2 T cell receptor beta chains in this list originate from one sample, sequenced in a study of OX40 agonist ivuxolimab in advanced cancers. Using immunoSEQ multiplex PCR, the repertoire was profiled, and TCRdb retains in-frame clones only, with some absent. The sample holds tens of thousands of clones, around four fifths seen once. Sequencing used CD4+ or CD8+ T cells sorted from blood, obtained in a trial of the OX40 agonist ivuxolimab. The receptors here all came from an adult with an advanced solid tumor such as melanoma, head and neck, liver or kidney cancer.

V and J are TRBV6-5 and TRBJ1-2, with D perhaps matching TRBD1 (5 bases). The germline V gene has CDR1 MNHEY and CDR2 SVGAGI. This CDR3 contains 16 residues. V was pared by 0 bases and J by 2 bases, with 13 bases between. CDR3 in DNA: TGTGCCAGCAGTTACTCTGGACCCGGGGGAAACTATGGCTACACCTTC. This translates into CASSYSGPGGNYGYTF.

Written as DNA, the CDR3 is TGTGCCAGCAGTTACGGGGTATCTGGCTACACCTTC. Its translation is CASSYGVSGYTF. The rearrangement joins TRBV5-4 to TRBJ1-2, with D unresolved. CDR3 size: 12 residues. The germline gives CDR1 SGHNT, CDR2 YYREEE (reference sequence). V was shortened by 5 bases and J by 7 bases, with 12 bases between the two germline ends.